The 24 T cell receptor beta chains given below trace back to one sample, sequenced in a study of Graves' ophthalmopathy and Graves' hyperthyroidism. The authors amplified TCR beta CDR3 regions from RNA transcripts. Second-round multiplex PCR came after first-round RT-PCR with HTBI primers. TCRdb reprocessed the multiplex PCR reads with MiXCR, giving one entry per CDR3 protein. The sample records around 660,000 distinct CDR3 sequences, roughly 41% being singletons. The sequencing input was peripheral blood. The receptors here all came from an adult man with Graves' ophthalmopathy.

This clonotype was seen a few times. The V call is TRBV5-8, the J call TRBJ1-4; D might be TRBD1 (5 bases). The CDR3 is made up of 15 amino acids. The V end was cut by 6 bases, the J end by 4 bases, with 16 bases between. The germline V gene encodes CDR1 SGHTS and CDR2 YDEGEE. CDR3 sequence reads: CASTPYVGGNEKLFF. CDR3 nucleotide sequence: TGTGCCAGCACACCCTACGTTGGGGGTAATGAAAAACTGTTTTTT.

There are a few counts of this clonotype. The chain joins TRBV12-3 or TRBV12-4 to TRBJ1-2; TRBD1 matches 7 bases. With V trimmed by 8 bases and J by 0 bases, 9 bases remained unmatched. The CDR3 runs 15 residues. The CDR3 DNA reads TGTGCCAGCGGAAGGGACAGACACCCTAACTATGGCTACACCTTC. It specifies CASGRDRHPNYGYTF.

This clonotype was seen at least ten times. Here the CDR3 reads CASSPSGTSVTEAFF. CDR3 coding DNA: TGCGCCAGCAGCCCCTCCGGGACGTCGGTCACTGAAGCTTTCTTT. The J gene is TRBJ1-1, the V gene TRBV4-1, with TRBD1 as a possible D gene (5 bases). Trimming cost V 4 bases and J 4 bases, with 16 bases left between them. The CDR3 consists of 15 residues. The germline CDR1 and CDR2 sequences are MGHRA and YSYEKL.

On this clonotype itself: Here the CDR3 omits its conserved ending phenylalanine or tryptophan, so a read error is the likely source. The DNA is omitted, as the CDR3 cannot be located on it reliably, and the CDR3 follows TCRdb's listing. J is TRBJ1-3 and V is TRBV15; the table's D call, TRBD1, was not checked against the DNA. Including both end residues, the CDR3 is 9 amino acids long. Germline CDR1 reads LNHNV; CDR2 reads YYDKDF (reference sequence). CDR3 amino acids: CATSRDRGN.

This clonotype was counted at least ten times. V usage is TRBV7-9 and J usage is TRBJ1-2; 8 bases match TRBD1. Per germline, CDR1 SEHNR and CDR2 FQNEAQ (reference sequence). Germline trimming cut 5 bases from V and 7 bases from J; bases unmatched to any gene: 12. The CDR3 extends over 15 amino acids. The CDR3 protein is CASSAGGVHLAGYTF. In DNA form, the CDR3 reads TGTGCCAGCAGCGCAGGGGGCGTTCATTTGGCTGGCTACACCTTC.

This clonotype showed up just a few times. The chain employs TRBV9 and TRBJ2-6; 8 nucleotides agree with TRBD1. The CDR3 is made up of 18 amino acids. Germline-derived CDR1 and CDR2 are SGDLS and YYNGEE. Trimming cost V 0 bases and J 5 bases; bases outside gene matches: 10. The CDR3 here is CASSVVAGGNIRANVLTF. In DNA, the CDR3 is TGTGCCAGCAGCGTAGTAGCAGGGGGCAACATCAGGGCCAACGTCCTGACTTTC.

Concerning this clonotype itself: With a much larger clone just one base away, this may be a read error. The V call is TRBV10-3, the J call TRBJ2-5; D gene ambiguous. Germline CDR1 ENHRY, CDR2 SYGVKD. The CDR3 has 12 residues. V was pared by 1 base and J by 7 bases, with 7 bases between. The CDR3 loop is CAISELAGTQYF. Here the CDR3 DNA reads TGTGCCATCAGTGAGTTGGCTGGGACCCAGTACTTC.

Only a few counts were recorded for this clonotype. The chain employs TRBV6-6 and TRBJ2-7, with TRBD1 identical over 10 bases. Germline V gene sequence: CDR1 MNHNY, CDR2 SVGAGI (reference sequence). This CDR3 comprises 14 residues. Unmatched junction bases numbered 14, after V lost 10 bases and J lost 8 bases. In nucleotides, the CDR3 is TGTGCCACCGATAGCGGACAGGGGGTCCATCAGCAGTACTTC. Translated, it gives CATDSGQGVHQQYF.

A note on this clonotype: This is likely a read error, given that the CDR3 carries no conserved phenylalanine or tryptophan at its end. The CDR3 coding sequence is TGTGCCAGCAGCCTCAACCGCCCCGGGACTAGCGGGAGGGGGAGGGAGACCCAGTACTGC. Translation gives CASSLNRPGTSGRGRETQYC. The chain is built from TRBV7-6 and TRBJ2-5, with 16 bases fitting TRBD2. V lost 5 bases and J lost 5; bases outside the gene matches: 17. This CDR3 is 20 amino acids long. Germline V gene sequence: CDR1 SGHVS, CDR2 FNYEAQ.

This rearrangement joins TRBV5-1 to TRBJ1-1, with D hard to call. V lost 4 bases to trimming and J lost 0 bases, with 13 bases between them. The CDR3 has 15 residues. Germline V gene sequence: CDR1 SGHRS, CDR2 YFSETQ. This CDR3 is CASSGGPYMNTEAFF. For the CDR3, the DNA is TGCGCCAGCAGCGGCGGACCTTACATGAACACTGAAGCTTTCTTT. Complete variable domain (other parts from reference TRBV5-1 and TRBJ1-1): KAGVTQTPRYLIKTRGQQVTLSCSPISGHRSVSWYQQTPGQGLQFLFEYFSETQRNKGNFPGRFSGRQFSNSRSEMNVSTLELGDSALYLCASSGGPYMNTEAFFGQGTRLTVV.

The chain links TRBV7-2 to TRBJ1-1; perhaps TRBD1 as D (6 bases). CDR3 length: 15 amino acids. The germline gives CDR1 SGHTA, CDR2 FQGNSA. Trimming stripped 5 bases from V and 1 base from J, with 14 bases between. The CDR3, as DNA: TGTGCCAGCAGCACATCGACAGGTGGGAACACTGAAGCTTTCTTT. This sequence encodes CASSTSTGGNTEAFF. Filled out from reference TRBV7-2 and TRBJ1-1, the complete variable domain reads GAGVSQSPSNKVTEKGKDVELRCDPISGHTALYWYRQSLGQGLEFLIYFQGNSAPDKSGLPSDRFSAERTGGSVSTLTIQRTQQEDSAVYLCASSTSTGGNTEAFFGQGTRLTVV.

The CDR3 is CASSRDAGNTGELFF. The CDR3 DNA reads TGTGCCAGTTCAAGAGACGCCGGTAACACCGGGGAGCTGTTTTTT. V is TRBV19 and J is TRBJ2-2; D is unresolved. V dropped 8 bases and J dropped 2 bases, with 15 bases sitting between them. This CDR3 spans 15 amino acids. CDR1 and CDR2 from the germline V gene are LNHDA and SQIVND (reference sequence).

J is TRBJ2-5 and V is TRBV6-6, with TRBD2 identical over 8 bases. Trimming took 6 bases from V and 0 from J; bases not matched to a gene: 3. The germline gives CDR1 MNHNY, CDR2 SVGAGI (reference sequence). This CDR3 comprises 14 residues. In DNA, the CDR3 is TGTGCCAGCAGGAAGACTAGCGACCAAGAGACCCAGTACTTC. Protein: CASRKTSDQETQYF.

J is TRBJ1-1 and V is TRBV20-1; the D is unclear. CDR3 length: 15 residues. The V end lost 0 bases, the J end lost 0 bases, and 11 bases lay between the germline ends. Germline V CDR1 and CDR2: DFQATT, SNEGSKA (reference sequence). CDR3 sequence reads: CSARDQEYMNTEAFF. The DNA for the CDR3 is TGCAGTGCTAGAGATCAGGAGTATATGAACACTGAAGCTTTCTTT.

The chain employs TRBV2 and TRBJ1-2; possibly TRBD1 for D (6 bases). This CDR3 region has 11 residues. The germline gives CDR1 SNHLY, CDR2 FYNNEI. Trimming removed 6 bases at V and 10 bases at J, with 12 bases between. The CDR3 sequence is CASSADSFYTF. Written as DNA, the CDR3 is TGTGCCAGCAGCGCGGACAGCTTCTACACCTTC.

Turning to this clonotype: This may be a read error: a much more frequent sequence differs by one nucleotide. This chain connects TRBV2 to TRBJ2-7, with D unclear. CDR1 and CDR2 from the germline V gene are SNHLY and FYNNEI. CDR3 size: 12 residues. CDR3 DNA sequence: TGTGCCGGCAGTGAACACTCCTACGAGCAGTACTTC. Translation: CAGSEHSYEQYF. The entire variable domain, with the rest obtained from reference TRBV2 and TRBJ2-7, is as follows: EPEVTQTPSHQVTQMGQEVILRCVPISNHLYFYWYRQILGQKVEFLVSFYNNEISEKSEIFDDQFSVERPDGSNFTLKIRSTKLEDSAMYFCAGSEHSYEQYFGPGTRLTVT.

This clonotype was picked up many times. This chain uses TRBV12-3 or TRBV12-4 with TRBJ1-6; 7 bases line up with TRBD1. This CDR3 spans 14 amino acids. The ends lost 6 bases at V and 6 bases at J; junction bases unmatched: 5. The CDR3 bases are TGTGCCAGCAGCCTCCGGGACAGTAATTCACCCCTCCACTTT. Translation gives CASSLRDSNSPLHF.

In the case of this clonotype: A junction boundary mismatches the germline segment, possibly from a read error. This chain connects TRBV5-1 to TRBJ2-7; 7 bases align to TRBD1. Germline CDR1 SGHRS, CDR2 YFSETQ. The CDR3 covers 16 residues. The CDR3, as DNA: TGTGCCAGCAGCGTCGGAATAGAGGGGGCAGACTACGAGCAGTACTTC. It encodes CASSVGIEGADYEQYF.

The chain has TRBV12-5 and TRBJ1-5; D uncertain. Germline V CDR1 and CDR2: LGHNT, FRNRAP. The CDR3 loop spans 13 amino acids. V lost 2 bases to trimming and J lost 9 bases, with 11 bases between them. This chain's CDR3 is CASGLKGNRPQHF. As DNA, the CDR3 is TGTGCTAGTGGTTTGAAGGGCAACCGGCCCCAGCATTTT.

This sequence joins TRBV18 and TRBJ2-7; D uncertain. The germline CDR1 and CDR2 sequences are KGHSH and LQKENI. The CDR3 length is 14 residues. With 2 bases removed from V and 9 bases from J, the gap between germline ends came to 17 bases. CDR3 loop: CASSPEGGDVAQYF. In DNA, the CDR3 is TGTGCCAGCTCACCAGAAGGCGGAGACGTCGCGCAGTACTTC.

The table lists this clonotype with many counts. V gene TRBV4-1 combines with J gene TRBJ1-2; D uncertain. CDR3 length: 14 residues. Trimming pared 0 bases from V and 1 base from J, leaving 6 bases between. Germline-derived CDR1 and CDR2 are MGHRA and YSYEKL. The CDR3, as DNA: TGCGCCAGCAGCCAAGAACAGATTAACTATGGCTACACCTTC. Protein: CASSQEQINYGYTF.

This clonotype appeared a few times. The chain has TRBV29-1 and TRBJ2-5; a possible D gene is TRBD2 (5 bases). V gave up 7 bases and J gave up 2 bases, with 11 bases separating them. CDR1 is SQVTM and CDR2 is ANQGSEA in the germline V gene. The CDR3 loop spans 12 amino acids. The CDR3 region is CSGDRGQETQYF. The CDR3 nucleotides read TGCAGCGGCGACCGGGGTCAAGAGACCCAGTACTTC.

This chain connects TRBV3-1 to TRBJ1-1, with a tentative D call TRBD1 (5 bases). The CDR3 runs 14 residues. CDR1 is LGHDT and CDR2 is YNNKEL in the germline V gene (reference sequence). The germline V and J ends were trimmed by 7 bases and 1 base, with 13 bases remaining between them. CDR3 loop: CASTTVGANTEAFF. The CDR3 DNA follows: TGTGCCAGCACCACGGTAGGGGCGAACACTGAAGCTTTCTTT.

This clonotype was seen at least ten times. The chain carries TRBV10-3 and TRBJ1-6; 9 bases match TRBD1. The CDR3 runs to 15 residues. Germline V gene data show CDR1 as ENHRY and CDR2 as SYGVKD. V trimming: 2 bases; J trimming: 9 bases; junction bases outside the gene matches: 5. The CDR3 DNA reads TGTGCCATCAGTGAGGGCCCGGACAGGGGTTCACCCCTCCACTTT. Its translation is CAISEGPDRGSPLHF.